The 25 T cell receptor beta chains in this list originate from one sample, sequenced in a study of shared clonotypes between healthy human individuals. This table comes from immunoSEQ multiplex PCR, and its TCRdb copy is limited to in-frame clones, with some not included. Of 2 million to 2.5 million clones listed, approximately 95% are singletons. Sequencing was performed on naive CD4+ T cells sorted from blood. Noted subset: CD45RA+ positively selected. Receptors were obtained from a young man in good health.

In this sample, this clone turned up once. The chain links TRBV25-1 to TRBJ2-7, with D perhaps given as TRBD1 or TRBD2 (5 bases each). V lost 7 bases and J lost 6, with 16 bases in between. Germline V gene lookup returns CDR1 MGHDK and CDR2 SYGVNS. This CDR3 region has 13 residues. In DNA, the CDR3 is TGTGCCAGCACTAGGGGTCTAGCAGGCGAGCAGTACTTC. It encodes CASTRGLAGEQYF.

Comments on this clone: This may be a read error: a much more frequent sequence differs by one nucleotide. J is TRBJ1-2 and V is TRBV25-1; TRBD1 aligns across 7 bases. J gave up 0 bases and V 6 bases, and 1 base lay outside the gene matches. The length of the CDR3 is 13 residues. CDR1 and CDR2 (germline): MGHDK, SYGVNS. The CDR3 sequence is CASRQGPNYGYTF. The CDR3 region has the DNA TGTGCCAGCAGACAGGGGCCTAACTATGGCTACACCTTC.

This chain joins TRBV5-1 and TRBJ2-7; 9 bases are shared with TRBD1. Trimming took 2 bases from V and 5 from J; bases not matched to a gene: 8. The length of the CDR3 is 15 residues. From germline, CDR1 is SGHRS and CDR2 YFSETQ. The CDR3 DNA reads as TGCGCCAGCAGCTTAGGGACAGGGCGAATGGACGAGCAGTACTTC. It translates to CASSLGTGRMDEQYF. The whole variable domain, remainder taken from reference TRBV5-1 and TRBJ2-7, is KAGVTQTPRYLIKTRGQQVTLSCSPISGHRSVSWYQQTPGQGLQFLFEYFSETQRNKGNFPGRFSGRQFSNSRSEMNVSTLELGDSALYLCASSLGTGRMDEQYFGPGTRLTVT.

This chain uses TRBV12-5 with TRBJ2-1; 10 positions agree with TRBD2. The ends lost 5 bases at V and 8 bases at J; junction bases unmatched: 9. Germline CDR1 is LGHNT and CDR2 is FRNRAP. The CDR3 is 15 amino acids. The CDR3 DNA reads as TGTGCTAGTGGTCTGGGGCTAGCGGGAGTATATGAGCAGTTCTTC. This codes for CASGLGLAGVYEQFF. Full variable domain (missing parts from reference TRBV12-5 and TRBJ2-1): DARVTQTPRHKVTEMGQEVTMRCQPILGHNTVFWYRQTMMQGLELLAYFRNRAPLDDSGMPKDRFSAEMPDATLATLKIQPSEPRDSAVYFCASGLGLAGVYEQFFGPGTRLTVL.

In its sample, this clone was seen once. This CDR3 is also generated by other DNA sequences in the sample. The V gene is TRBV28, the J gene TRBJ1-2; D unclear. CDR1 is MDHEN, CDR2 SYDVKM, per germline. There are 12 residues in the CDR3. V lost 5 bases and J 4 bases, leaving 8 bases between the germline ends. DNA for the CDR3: TGTGCCAGCAGTCCACTAAGCTATGGCTACACCTTC. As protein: CASSPLSYGYTF.

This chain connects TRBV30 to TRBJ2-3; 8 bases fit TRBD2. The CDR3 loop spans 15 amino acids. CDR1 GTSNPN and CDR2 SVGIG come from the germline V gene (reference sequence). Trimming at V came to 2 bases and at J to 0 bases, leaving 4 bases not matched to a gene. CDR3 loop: CAWSLLAGSTDTQYF. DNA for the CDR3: TGTGCCTGGAGTCTCTTAGCGGGGAGCACAGATACGCAGTATTTT.

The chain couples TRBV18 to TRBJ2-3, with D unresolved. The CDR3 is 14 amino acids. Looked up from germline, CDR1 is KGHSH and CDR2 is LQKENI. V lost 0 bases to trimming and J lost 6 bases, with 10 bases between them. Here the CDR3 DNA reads TGTGCCAGCTCACCACCGGAATTGAGGGATACGCAGTATTTT. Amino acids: CASSPPELRDTQYF.

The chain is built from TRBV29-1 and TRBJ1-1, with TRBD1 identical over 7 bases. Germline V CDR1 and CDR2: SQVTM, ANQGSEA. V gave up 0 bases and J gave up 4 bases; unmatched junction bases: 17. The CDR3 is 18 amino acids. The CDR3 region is CSVEDQGRGRPPVTEAFF. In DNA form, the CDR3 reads TGCAGCGTTGAAGATCAAGGAAGGGGGCGTCCACCCGTCACTGAAGCTTTCTTT.

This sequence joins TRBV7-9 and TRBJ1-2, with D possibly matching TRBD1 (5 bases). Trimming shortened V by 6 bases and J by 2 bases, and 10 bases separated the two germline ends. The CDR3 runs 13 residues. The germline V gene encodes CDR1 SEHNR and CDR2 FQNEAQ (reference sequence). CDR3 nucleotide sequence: TGTGCCAGCAGTCCGGGGCAGAACTATGGCTACACCTTC. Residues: CASSPGQNYGYTF.

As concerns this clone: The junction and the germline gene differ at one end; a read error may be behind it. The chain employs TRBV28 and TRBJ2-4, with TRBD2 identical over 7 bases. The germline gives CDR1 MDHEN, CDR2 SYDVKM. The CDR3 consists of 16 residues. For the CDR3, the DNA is TGTGCCGGCAGTGGGTTGAGGGAGGGCTTTAAAAACATTCAGTACTTC. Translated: CAGSGLREGFKNIQYF.

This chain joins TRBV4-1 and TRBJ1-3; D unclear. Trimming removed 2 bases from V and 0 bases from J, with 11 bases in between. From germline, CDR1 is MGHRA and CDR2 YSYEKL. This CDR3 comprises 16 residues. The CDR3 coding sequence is TGCGCCAGCAGCCAATCCCTGCAGAGCTCTGGAAACACCATATATTTT. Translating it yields CASSQSLQSSGNTIYF.

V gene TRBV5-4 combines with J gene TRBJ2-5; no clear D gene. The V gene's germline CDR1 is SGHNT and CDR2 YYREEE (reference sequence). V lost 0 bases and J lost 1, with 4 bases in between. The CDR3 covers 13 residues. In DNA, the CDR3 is TGTGCCAGCAGCTTGGGGGCCCAAGAGACCCAGTACTTC. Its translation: CASSLGAQETQYF.

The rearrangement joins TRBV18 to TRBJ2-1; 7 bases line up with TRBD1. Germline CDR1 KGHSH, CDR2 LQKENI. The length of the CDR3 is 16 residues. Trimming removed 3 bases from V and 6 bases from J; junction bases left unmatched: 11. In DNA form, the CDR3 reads TGTGCCAGCTCACCGAGGGGCCAGGGGGTTCGCAATGAGCAGTTCTTC. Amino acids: CASSPRGQGVRNEQFF.

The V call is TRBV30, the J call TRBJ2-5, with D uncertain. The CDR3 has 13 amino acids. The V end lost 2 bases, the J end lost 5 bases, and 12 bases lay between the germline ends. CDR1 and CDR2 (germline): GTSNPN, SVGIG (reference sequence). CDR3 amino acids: CAWSLLPGETQYF. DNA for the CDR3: TGTGCCTGGAGTCTACTCCCCGGGGAGACCCAGTACTTC.

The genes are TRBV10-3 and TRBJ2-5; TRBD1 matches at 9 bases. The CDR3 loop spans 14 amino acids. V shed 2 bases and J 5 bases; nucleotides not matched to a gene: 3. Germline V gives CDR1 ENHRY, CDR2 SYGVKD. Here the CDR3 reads CAISERGQGETQYF. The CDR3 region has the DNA TGTGCCATCAGTGAGAGAGGACAGGGGGAGACCCAGTACTTC.

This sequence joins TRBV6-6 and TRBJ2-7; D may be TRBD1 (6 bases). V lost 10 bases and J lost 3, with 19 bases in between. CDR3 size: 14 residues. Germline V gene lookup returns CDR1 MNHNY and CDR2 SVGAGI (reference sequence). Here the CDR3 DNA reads TGTGCCACCAAATCGGACAGTAATCTCTACGAGCAGTACTTC. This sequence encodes CATKSDSNLYEQYF.

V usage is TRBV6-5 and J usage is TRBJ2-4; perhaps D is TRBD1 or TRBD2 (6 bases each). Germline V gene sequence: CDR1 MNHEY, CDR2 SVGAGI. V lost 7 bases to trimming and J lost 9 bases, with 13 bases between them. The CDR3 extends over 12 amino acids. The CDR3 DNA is TGTGCCAGCAACCTAGGAGGGGGCATTCAGTACTTC. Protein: CASNLGGGIQYF.

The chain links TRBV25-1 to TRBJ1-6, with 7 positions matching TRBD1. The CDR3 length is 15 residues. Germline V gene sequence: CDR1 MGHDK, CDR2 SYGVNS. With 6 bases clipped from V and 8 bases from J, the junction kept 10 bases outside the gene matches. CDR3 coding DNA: TGTGCCAGCAGGGAACTCCAGGGGGGATATTCACCCCTCCACTTT. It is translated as CASRELQGGYSPLHF.

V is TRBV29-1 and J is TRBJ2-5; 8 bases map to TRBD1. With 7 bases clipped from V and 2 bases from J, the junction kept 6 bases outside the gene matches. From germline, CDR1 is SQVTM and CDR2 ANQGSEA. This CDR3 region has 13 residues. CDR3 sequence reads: CSARQGRQETQYF. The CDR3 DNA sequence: TGCAGCGCTAGACAGGGGAGACAAGAGACCCAGTACTTC. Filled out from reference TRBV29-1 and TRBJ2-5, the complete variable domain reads SAVISQKPSRDICQRGTSLTIQCQVDSQVTMMFWYRQQPGQSLTLIATANQGSEATYESGFVIDKFPISRPNLTFSTLTVSNMSPEDSSIYLCSARQGRQETQYFGPGTRLLVL.

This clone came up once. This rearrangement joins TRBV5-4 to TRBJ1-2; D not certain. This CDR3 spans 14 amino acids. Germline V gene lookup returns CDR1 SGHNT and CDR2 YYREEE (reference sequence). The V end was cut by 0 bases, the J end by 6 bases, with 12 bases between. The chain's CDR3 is CASSLAGQVDGYTF. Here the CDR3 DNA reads TGTGCCAGCAGCTTGGCCGGGCAGGTGGATGGCTACACCTTC.

The CDR3 protein is CASSLPGAGEQYF. The CDR3 bases are TGTGCCAGCAGCTTACCGGGGGCAGGCGAGCAGTACTTC. V and J are TRBV7-2 and TRBJ2-7, with D perhaps given as TRBD1 or TRBD2 (6 bases each). The germline V gene encodes CDR1 SGHTA and CDR2 FQGNSA. Trimming took 2 bases from V and 6 from J, leaving 11 bases between them. This CDR3 comprises 13 residues.

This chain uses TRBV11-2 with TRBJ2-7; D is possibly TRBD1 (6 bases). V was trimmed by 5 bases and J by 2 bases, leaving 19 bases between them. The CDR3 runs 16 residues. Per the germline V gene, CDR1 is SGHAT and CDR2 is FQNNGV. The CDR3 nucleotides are TGTGCCAGCAGCCGGGACATGGGGACGGCCACCTACGAGCAGTACTTC. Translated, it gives CASSRDMGTATYEQYF.

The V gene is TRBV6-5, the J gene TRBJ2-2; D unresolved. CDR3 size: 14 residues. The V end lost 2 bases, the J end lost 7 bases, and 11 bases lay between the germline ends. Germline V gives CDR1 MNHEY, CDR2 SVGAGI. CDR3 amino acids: CASSYLRVHGELFF. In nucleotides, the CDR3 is TGTGCCAGCAGTTACCTCCGGGTCCACGGGGAGCTGTTTTTT.

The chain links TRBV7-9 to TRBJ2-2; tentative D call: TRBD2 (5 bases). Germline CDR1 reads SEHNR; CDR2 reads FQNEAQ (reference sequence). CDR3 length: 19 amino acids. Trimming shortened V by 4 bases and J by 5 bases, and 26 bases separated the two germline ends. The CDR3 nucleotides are TGTGCCAGCAGCTCCGCCTTACGTTCGCGCCCCACGGGGACCGGGGAGCTGTTTTTT. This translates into CASSSALRSRPTGTGELFF.

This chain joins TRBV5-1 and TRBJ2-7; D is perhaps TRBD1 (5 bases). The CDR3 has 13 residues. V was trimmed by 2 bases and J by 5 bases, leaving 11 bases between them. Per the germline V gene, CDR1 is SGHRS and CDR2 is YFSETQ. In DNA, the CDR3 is TGCGCCAGCAGCTTAGGCGCAGGGCACGAGCAGTACTTC. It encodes CASSLGAGHEQYF.